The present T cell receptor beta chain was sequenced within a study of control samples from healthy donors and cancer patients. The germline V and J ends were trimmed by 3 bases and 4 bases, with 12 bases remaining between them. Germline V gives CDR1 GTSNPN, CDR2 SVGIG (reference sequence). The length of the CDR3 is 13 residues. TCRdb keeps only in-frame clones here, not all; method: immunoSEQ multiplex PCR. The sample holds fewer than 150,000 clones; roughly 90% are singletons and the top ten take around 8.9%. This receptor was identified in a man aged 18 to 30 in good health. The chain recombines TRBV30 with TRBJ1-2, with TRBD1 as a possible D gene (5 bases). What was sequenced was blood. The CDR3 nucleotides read TGTGCCTGGAGGGAGGGGACGGGCTATGGCTACACCTTC. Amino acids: CAWREGTGYGYTF. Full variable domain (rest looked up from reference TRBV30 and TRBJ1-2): SQTIHQWPATLVQPVGSPLSLECTVEGTSNPNLYWYRQAAGRGLQLLFYSVGIGQISSEVPQNLSASRPQDRQFILSSKKLLLSDSGFYLCAWREGTGYGYTFGSGTRLTVV.